One and the same sample provided the 2 T cell receptor beta chains below, sequenced in a study of blood T cell repertoires in COVID-19. TCRdb's copy holds only in-frame clones and misses some; the assay was immunoSEQ multiplex PCR. The table records over 85,000 clones, around 72% of them present only once. The specimen was peripheral blood. These receptors were obtained from a man between 65 and 85 years old with acute or convalescent COVID-19.

The J gene is TRBJ2-5, the V gene TRBV2; 7 bases line up with TRBD2. Losses at the gene ends were 6 bases for V and 3 bases for J; bases not matched to a gene: 7. The CDR3 covers 14 residues. Germline CDR1 SNHLY, CDR2 FYNNEI. The CDR3 spells CASSQLASKETQYF. The CDR3, as DNA: TGTGCCAGCAGCCAACTAGCGTCCAAAGAGACCCAGTACTTC. Filled out from reference TRBV2 and TRBJ2-5, the complete variable domain reads EPEVTQTPSHQVTQMGQEVILRCVPISNHLYFYWYRQILGQKVEFLVSFYNNEISEKSEIFDDQFSVERPDGSNFTLKIRSTKLEDSAMYFCASSQLASKETQYFGPGTRLLVL.

Only a few counts were recorded for this clone. V usage is TRBV19 and J usage is TRBJ1-2; TRBD1 aligns across 12 bases. CDR1 is LNHDA and CDR2 is SQIVND in the germline V gene (reference sequence). V trimming: 5 bases; J trimming: 6 bases; junction bases outside the gene matches: 4. The CDR3 extends over 14 amino acids. This CDR3 is CASSWGQGADGYTF. The CDR3 DNA follows: TGTGCCAGTAGTTGGGGACAGGGGGCCGATGGCTACACCTTC. Filled out from reference TRBV19 and TRBJ1-2, the complete variable domain reads DGGITQSPKYLFRKEGQNVTLSCEQNLNHDAMYWYRQDPGQGLRLIYYSQIVNDFQKGDIAEGYSVSREKKESFPLTVTSAQKNPTAFYLCASSWGQGADGYTFGSGTRLTVV.